The present T cell receptor beta chain was sequenced within a study of T cells after posttransplantation cyclophosphamide. The trim removed 2 bases at V and 3 bases at J, leaving 13 bases unmatched. The germline V gene encodes CDR1 SGHTA and CDR2 FQGNSA. The CDR3 is 17 amino acids. Study-wide results and caveats: Recipient CMV seropositivity and CMV reactivation strongly tracked TRB clonality. Blood and skin or GI T cell repertoires showed limited TRB overlap.

Details on this clone: Its antigen remains unidentified.

Data came from immunoSEQ multiplex PCR; TCRdb stores just in-frame clones and leaves some out. The table records 50,000 to 55,000 clones, just over 85% of them present only once. The receptor was derived from a man aged 30-40 years with a blood cancer, CMV-positive, and with a related stem cell donor. What was sequenced was PBMCs. The genes are TRBV7-2 and TRBJ2-7, with 7 nucleotides matching TRBD2. The CDR3 here is CASSLKRGGDFHYEQYF. CDR3 nucleotide sequence: TGTGCCAGCAGCTTAAAGCGGGGCGGGGACTTTCACTACGAGCAGTACTTC.